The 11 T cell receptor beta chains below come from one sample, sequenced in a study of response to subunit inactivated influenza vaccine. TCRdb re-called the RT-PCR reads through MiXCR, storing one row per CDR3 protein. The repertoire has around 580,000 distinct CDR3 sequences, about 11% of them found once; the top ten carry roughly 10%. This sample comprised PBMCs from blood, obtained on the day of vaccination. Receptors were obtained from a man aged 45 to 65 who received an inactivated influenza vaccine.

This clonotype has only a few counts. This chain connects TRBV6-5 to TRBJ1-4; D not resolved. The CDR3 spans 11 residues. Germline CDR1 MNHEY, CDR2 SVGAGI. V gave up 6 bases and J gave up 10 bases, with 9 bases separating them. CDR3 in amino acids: CASRGGGKLFF. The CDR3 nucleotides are TGTGCCAGCAGGGGCGGAGGAAAACTGTTTTTT.

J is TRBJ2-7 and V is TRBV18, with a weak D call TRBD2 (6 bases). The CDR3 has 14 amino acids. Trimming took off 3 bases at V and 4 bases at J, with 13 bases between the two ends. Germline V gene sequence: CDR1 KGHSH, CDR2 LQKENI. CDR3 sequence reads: CASSPREAAYEQYF. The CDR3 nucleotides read TGTGCCAGCTCACCGAGGGAGGCGGCTTACGAGCAGTACTTC.

CDR3 DNA sequence: TGTGCCAGCTCACCACTTTCCTCGAGACGGACGTCCTACGAGCAGTACTTC. Amino acid sequence: CASSPLSSRRTSYEQYF. The V and J genes are TRBV18 and TRBJ2-7; no firm D call. Trimming pared 1 base from V and 1 base from J, leaving 17 bases between. Germline V gene lookup returns CDR1 KGHSH and CDR2 LQKENI. The length of the CDR3 is 17 residues.

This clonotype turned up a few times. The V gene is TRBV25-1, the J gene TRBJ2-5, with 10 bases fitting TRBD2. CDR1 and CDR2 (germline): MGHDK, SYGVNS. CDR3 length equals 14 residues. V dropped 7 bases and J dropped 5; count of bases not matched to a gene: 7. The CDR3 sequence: CASTERGGRETQYF. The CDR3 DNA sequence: TGTGCCAGCACGGAGCGGGGGGGCCGCGAGACCCAGTACTTC.

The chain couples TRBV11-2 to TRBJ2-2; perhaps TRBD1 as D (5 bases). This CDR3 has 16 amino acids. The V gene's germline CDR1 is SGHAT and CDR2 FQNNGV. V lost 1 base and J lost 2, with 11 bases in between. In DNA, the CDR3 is TGTGCCAGCAGCTTAGGGCAGGGCCCTAACACCGGGGAGCTGTTTTTT. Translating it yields CASSLGQGPNTGELFF.

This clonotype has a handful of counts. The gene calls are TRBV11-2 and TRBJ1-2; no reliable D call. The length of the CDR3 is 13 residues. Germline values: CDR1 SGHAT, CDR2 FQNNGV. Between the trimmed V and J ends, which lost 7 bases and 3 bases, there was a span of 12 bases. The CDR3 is CASTSLGDYGYTF. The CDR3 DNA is TGTGCCAGCACCTCCCTTGGGGACTATGGCTACACCTTC.

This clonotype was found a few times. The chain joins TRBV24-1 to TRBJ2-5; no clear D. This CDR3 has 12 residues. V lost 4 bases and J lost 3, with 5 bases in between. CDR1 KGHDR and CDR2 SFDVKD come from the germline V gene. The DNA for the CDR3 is TGTGCCACCAGTGACCTCAAAGAGACCCAGTACTTC. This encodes CATSDLKETQYF.

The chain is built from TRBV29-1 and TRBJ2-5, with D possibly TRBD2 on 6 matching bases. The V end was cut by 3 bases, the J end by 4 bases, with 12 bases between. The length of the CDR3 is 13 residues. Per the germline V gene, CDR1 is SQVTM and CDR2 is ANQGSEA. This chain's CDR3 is CSVDTGGIETQYF. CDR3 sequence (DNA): TGCAGCGTTGACACCGGAGGGATAGAGACCCAGTACTTC.

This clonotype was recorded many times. The DNA for the CDR3 is TGTGCCAGCGCAAAACAGGGGGCGAGTGAAAAACTGTTTTTT. It yields the protein CASAKQGASEKLFF. The chain is built from TRBV27 and TRBJ1-4, with 9 bases identical to TRBD1. V gave up 8 bases and J gave up 7 bases; unmatched junction bases: 8. Germline values: CDR1 MNHEY, CDR2 SMNVEV (reference sequence). This CDR3 spans 14 amino acids.

The CDR3 loop is CASSFTGVQSDTQYF. The CDR3 bases are TGTGCCAGCAGCTTTACAGGGGTTCAGTCAGATACGCAGTATTTT. The genes are TRBV5-4 and TRBJ2-3; 7 bases agree with TRBD1. CDR3 length equals 15 residues. The germline gives CDR1 SGHNT, CDR2 YYREEE (reference sequence). J was trimmed by 4 bases and V by 2 bases; bases with no gene match: 7.

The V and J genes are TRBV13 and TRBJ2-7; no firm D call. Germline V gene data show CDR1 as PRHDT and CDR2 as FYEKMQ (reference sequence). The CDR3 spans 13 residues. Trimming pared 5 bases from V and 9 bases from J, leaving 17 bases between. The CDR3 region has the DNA TGTGCCAGCAGCACCGGTCCCGTCTGCCCGCAGTACTTC. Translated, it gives CASSTGPVCPQYF.